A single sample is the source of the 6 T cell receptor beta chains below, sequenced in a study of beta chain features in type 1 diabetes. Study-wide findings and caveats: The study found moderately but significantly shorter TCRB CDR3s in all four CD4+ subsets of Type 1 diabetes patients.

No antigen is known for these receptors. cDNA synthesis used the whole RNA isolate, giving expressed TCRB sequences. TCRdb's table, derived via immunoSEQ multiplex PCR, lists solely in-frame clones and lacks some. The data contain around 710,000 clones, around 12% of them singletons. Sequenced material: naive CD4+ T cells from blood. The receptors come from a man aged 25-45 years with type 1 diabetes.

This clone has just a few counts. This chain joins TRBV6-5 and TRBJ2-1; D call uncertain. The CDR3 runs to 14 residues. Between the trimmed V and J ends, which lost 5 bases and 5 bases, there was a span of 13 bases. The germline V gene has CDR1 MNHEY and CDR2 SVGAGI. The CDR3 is CASSTSRRDNEQFF. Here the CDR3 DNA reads TGTGCCAGCAGTACTTCTCGTCGGGACAATGAGCAGTTCTTC.

DNA for the CDR3: TGTGCCAGCAGCTTACCCTTAGGACAGAACACTGAAGCTTTCTTT. The encoded protein is CASSLPLGQNTEAFF. The rearrangement joins TRBV7-8 to TRBJ1-1; D possibly corresponds to TRBD1 (5 bases). CDR1 is SGHVS and CDR2 is FQNEAQ in the germline V gene. The germline V and J ends were trimmed by 2 bases and 1 base, with 11 bases remaining between them. The CDR3 covers 15 residues. Combining the CDR3 with reference TRBV7-8 and TRBJ1-1 gives the whole variable domain GAGVSQSPRYKVAKRGQDVALRCDPISGHVSLFWYQQALGQGPEFLTYFQNEAQLDKSGLPSDRFFAERPEGSVSTLKIQRTQQEDSAVYLCASSLPLGQNTEAFFGQGTRLTVV.

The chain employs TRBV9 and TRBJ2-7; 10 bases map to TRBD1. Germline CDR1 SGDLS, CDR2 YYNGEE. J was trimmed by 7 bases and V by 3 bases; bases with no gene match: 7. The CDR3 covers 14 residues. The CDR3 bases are TGTGCCAGCAGCGGCGACAGGGGGCTCTGTGAGCAGTACTTC. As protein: CASSGDRGLCEQYF. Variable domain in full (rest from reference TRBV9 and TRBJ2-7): DSGVTQTPKHLITATGQRVTLRCSPRSGDLSVYWYQQSLDQGLQFLIQYYNGEERAKGNILERFSAQQFPDLHSELNLSSLELGDSALYFCASSGDRGLCEQYFGPGTRLTVT.

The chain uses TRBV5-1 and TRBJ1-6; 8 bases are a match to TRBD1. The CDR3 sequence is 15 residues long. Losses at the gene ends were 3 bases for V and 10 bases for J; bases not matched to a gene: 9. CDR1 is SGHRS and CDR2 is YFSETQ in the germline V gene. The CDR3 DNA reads TGCGCCAGCAGCTGGGGACAGGTTAAGGAGTCACCCCTCCACTTT. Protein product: CASSWGQVKESPLHF.

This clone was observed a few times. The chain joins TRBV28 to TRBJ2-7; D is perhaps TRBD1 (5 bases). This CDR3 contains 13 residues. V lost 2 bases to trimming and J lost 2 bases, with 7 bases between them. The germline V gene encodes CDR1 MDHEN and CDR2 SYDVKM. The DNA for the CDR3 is TGTGCCAGCAGTTTAACACAGGCCTACGAGCAGTACTTC. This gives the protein CASSLTQAYEQYF.

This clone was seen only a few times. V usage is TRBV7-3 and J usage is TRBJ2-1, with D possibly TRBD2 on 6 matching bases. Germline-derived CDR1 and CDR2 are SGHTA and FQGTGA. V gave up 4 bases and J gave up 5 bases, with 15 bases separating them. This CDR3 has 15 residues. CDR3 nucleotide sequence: TGTGCCAGCAGCTCGAGGCGGGGAGTCAACAATGAGCAGTTCTTC. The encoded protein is CASSSRRGVNNEQFF.